This T cell receptor beta chain was observed in a study of shared clonotypes between healthy human individuals. Study donors comprised healthy, HIV-negative adults devoid of recent acute infection or vaccination. In unsorted samples, genomic DNA was obtained using roughly 90 million PBMCs. The V gene's germline CDR1 is MDHEN and CDR2 SYDVKM. V was cut by 5 bases and J by 0 bases, with 10 bases left in between. This CDR3 has 15 amino acids. Sequencing was at deep level. Each PCR replicate run on unsorted PBMC took in about 0.3 ug DNA, about 29,000 T cell genomes. The table came from immunoSEQ multiplex PCR; TCRdb's copy has only in-frame clones and leaves some out. The sample has about 560,000 clones; roughly four fifths are singletons.

The chain combines TRBV28 with TRBJ1-4; D is ambiguous. The sample taken for sequencing was PBMCs. The clonotype comes from a woman aged 40 to 55 in good health. Some clones in this sample may be carry-over from other donors' samples. CDR3 nucleotide sequence: TGTGCCAGCAGTACCCGCGGGGCAACTAATGAAAAACTGTTTTTT. This codes for CASSTRGATNEKLFF. The variable domain in full, with the rest retrieved from reference TRBV28 and TRBJ1-4, is DVKVTQSSRYLVKRTGEKVFLECVQDMDHENMFWYRQDPGLGLRLIYFSYDVKMKEKGDIPEGYSVSREKKERFSLILESASTNQTSMYLCASSTRGATNEKLFFGSGTQLSVL.